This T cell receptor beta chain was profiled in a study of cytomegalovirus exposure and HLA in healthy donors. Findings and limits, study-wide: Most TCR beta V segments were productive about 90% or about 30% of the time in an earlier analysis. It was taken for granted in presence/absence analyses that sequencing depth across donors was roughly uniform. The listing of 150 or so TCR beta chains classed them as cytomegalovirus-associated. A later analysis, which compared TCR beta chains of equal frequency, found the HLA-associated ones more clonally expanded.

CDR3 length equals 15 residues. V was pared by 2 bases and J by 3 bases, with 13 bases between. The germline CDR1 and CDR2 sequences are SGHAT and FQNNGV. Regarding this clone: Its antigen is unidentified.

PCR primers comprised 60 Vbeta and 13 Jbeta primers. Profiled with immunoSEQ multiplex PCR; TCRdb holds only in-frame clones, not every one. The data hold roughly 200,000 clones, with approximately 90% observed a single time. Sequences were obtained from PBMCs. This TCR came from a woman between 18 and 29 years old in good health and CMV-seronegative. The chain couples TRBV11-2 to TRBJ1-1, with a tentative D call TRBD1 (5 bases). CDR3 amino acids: CASSLLPGRDTEAFF. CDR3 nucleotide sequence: TGTGCCAGCAGCTTATTACCGGGCAGGGACACTGAAGCTTTCTTT.